This T cell receptor beta chain was profiled in a study of control samples from healthy donors and cancer patients (dated by TCRdb to about 2020). The trim is 3 bases for V and 2 bases for J, with a gap of 10 bases between the germline ends. The CDR3 covers 13 residues, taking in both the cysteine and the phenylalanine. The read is trimmed to its CDR3 DNA, 39 bases read in frame from base 1. CDR1 GTSNPN and CDR2 SVGIG were looked up in the germline V gene (reference sequence). To prepare the library, the immunoSEQ multiplex PCR assay was applied. Drawn from immuneACCESS, this table holds only the in-frame rearrangements with V and J called that TCRdb kept. Clones are partly lost; checked studies trace under half to an unresolved V gene and leave the rest unexplained. Present in this sample are 100,000 to 150,000 clones, approximately 92% of which were seen just once. Roughly 2.6% of the sample goes to the ten largest clones.

This clone was detected only a few times. Its antigen is unknown. No clone much larger than this one lies a single base away; base qualities are absent. This receptor was obtained from a man between 40 and 49 years old in good health. The chain is assembled from TRBV30 and TRBJ1-1; the D segment cannot be called with confidence. Sequenced sample: blood. DNA sequence: TGTGCCTGGAGGGGTGCCATAAACACTGAAGCTTTCTTT. It is translated as CAWRGAINTEAFF.